Presented here are 3 T cell receptor beta chains from one specimen sequenced in a study of cytomegalovirus exposure and HLA in healthy donors. PCR involved 60 Vbeta and 13 Jbeta primers. Profiling relied on immunoSEQ multiplex PCR, and the TCRdb table lists in-frame clones only, not all of them. The listing contains 60,000 to 90,000 clones. Sequencing was carried out using PBMCs. The receptors derive from a middle-aged woman in good health and CMV-seropositive.

This rearrangement joins TRBV5-4 to TRBJ2-3, with 7 bases aligning to TRBD1. Trimming at V came to 6 bases and at J to 3 bases, leaving 10 bases not matched to a gene. This CDR3 spans 15 amino acids. The germline CDR1 and CDR2 sequences are SGHNT and YYREEE (reference sequence). The CDR3 sequence is CASKFWQGVTDTQYF. Written as DNA, the CDR3 is TGTGCCAGCAAGTTTTGGCAGGGGGTTACAGATACGCAGTATTTT.

The chain recombines TRBV6-5 with TRBJ2-7; perhaps TRBD1 as D (6 bases). CDR1 MNHEY and CDR2 SVGAGI come from the germline V gene. Deletions cut 6 bases from V and 5 bases from J, with 17 bases between. This CDR3 contains 14 residues. The CDR3 here is CASRLQGRGHEQYF. CDR3 coding DNA: TGTGCCAGCAGACTACAGGGAAGGGGCCACGAGCAGTACTTC.

This chain uses TRBV6-5 with TRBJ1-2, with 7 bases lining up with TRBD1. The junction had 10 bases not matched to a gene; V was cut back by 1 base and J by 5 bases. Looked up from germline, CDR1 is MNHEY and CDR2 is SVGAGI. The CDR3 sequence is 16 residues long. The CDR3: CASSYFSNRGSYGYTF. The CDR3, as DNA: TGTGCCAGCAGTTACTTCTCCAACAGGGGATCGTATGGCTACACCTTC.